These 5 T cell receptor beta chains originate from one sample sequenced in a study of identical twins. Each CDR3 protein is one row after TCRdb ran MiXCR on the 5' RACE reads. The table has about 520,000 distinct CDR3 sequences, approximately 22% seen once; the top ten hold roughly 0.9%. These data were also reused for a study on T cells expressing NK-cell markers.

Sequenced material: CD4+ T cells sorted from blood. The receptors come from a woman under 30 in good health.

V is TRBV2 and J is TRBJ1-2; D is unresolved. V lost 7 bases to trimming and J lost 3 bases, with 21 bases between them. The CDR3 has 16 residues. In germline, CDR1 is SNHLY, CDR2 FYNNEI. The CDR3 DNA follows: TGTGCCAGCATACGCCGGTCCGACTTAATATACTATGGCTACACCTTC. Translation gives CASIRRSDLIYYGYTF.

This clonotype was counted a few times. The chain is built from TRBV5-1 and TRBJ2-5; 7 bases fit TRBD1. This CDR3 has 14 residues. Looked up from germline, CDR1 is SGHRS and CDR2 is YFSETQ. V dropped 3 bases and J dropped 5; count of bases not matched to a gene: 7. The CDR3 bases are TGCGCCAGCAGCTGGGGACAGTCGGGGGAGACCCAGTACTTC. Protein: CASSWGQSGETQYF.

V usage is TRBV7-2 and J usage is TRBJ1-5; D perhaps matches TRBD1 (6 bases). This CDR3 is 17 amino acids long. Germline loops: CDR1 SGHTA, CDR2 FQGNSA. Trimming left V 2 bases short and J 0 bases short, with 14 bases between. For the CDR3, the DNA is TGTGCCAGCAGCTTATCTCGAGGGGGATATAGCAATCAGCCCCAGCATTTT. Translated: CASSLSRGGYSNQPQHF.

The chain uses TRBV12-3 or TRBV12-4 and TRBJ1-2; the match to TRBD1 covers 8 bases. The CDR3 sequence is 13 residues long. The V segment lost 6 bases and the J segment 5 bases; nucleotides outside the gene matches: 5. CDR3 sequence (DNA): TGTGCCAGCAGAGCAGGGGGCGCATATGGCTACACCTTC. This codes for CASRAGGAYGYTF.

In this sample, this clonotype turned up a few times. The gene calls are TRBV20-1 and TRBJ2-7; a possible D gene is TRBD1 (6 bases). Germline CDR1 DFQATT, CDR2 SNEGSKA (reference sequence). The V and J ends lost 5 bases and 1 base respectively, with 12 bases between them. The CDR3 length is 13 residues. CDR3 amino acids: CSAPGTSSYEQYF. The CDR3 DNA follows: TGCAGTGCTCCCGGGACATCGTCCTACGAGCAGTACTTC.